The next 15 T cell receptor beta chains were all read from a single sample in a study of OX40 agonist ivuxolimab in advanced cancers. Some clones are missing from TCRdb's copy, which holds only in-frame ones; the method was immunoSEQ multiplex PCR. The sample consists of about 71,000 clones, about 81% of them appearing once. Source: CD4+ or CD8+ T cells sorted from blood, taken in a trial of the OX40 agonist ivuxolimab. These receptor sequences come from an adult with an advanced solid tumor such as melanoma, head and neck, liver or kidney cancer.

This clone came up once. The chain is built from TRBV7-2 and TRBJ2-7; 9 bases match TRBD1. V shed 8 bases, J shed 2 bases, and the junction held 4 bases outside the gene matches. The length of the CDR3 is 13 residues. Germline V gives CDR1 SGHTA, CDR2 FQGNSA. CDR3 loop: CASGNRGPYEQYF. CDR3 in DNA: TGTGCCAGCGGAAACAGGGGGCCCTACGAGCAGTACTTC.

This chain's CDR3 is CASSEARTAYQETQYF. CDR3 coding DNA: TGTGCCAGCAGTGAAGCGCGGACAGCGTACCAAGAGACCCAGTACTTC. This chain joins TRBV6-1 and TRBJ2-5; a weak D match, TRBD1 (6 bases). V was shortened by 0 bases and J by 0 bases, with 11 bases between the two germline ends. Per the germline V gene, CDR1 is MNHNS and CDR2 is SASEGT. The CDR3 totals 16 residues.

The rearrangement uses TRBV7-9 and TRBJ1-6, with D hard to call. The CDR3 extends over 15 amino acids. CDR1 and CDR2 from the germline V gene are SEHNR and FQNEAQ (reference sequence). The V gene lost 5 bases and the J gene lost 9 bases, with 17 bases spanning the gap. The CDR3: CASSPPGGGSSPLHF. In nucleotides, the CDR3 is TGTGCCAGCAGCCCTCCCGGAGGAGGGAGTTCACCCCTCCACTTT.

CDR3 coding DNA: TGTGCCAGCAGTACATCCGGGACAGTGAACACTGAAGCTTTCTTT. Protein sequence: CASSTSGTVNTEAFF. The V call is TRBV6-5, the J call TRBJ1-1; 7 positions match TRBD1. From germline, CDR1 is MNHEY and CDR2 SVGAGI. V dropped 5 bases and J dropped 0; count of bases not matched to a gene: 6. The length of the CDR3 is 15 residues.

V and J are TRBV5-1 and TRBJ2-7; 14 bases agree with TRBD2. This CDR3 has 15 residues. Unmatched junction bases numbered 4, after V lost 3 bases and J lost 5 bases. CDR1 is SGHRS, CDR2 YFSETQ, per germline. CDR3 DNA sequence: TGCGCCAGCAGCTCCGCGACTAGCGGGAGGGACGAGCAGTACTTC. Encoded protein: CASSSATSGRDEQYF.

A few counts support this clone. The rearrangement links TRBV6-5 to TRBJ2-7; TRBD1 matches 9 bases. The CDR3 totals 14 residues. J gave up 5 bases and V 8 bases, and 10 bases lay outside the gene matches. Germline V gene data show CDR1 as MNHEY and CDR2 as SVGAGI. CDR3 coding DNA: TGTGCCAGCCTGCCGGGACAGGGTTCCAACGAGCAGTACTTC. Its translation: CASLPGQGSNEQYF.

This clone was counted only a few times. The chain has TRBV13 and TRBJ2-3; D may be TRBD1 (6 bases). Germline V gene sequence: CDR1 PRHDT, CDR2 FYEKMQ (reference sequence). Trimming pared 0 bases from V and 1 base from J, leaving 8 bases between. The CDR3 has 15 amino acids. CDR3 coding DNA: TGTGCCAGCAGCTTAGGCCCAGGGGGCACAGATACGCAGTATTTT. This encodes CASSLGPGGTDTQYF.

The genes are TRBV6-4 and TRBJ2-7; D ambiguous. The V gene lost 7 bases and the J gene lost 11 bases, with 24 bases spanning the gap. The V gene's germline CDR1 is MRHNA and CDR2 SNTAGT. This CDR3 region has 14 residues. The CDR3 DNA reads TGTGCCAGCACTCCTATGTCGGGCCTCTACTTGGAGTACTTC. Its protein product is CASTPMSGLYLEYF.

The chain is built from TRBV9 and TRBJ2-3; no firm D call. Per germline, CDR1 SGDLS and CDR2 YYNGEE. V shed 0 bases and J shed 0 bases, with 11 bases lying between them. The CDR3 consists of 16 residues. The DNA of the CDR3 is TGTGCCAGCAGCGTAGCACAGCAAGCTAGCACAGATACGCAGTATTTT. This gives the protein CASSVAQQASTDTQYF.

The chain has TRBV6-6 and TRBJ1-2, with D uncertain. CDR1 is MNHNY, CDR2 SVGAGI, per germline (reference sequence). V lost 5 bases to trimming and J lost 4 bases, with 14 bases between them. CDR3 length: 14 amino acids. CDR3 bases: TGTGCCAGCAGTGACAACCCGGGATTCTATGGCTACACCTTC. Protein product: CASSDNPGFYGYTF.

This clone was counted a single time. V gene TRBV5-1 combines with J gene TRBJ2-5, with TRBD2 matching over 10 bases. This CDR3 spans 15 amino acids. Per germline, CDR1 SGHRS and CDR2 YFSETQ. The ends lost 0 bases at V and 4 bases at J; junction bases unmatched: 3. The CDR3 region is CASSLASGGSETQYF. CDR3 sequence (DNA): TGCGCCAGCAGCTTGGCTAGCGGGGGATCAGAGACCCAGTACTTC.

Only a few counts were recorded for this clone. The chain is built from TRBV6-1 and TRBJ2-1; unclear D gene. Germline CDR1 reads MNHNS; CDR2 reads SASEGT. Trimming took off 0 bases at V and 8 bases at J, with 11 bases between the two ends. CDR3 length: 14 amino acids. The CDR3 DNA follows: TGTGCCAGCAGTGAAGCGCATGGGTGGTATGAGCAGTTCTTC. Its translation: CASSEAHGWYEQFF.

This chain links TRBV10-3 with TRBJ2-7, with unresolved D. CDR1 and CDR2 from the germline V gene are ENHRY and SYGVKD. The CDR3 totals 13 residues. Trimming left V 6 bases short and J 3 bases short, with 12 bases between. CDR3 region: CAISRTSFYEQYF. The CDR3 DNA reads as TGTGCCATCAGCCGCACAAGTTTCTACGAGCAGTACTTC.

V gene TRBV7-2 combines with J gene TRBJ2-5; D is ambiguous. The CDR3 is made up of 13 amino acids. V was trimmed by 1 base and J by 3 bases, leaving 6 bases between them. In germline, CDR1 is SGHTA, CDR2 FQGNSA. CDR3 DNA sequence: TGTGCCAGCAGCTTAGTTTGGGAAGAGACCCAGTACTTC. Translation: CASSLVWEETQYF.

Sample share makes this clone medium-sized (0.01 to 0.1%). The CDR3 sequence: CASTLLAGASYEQYF. The CDR3 region has the DNA TGTGCCAGCACCTTACTAGCGGGAGCGTCCTACGAGCAGTACTTC. V usage is TRBV6-1 and J usage is TRBJ2-7; 11 nucleotides align to TRBD2. The CDR3 loop spans 15 amino acids. V lost 7 bases and J lost 1; bases outside the gene matches: 6. CDR1 and CDR2 from the germline V gene are MNHNS and SASEGT.